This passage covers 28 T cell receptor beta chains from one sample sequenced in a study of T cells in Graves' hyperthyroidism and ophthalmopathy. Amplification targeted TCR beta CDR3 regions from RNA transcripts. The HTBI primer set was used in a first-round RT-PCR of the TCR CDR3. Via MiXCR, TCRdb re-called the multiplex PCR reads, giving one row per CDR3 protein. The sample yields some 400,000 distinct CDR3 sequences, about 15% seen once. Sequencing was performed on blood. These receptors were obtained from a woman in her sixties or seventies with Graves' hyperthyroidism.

The CDR3 is CASSQEPGIMNTEAFF. DNA of the CDR3: TGCGCCAGCAGCCAAGAACCGGGGATTATGAACACTGAAGCTTTCTTT. The V call is TRBV4-1, the J call TRBJ1-1, with D hard to call. Germline V CDR1 and CDR2: MGHRA, YSYEKL. This CDR3 spans 16 amino acids. V dropped 0 bases and J dropped 0 bases, with 11 bases sitting between them.

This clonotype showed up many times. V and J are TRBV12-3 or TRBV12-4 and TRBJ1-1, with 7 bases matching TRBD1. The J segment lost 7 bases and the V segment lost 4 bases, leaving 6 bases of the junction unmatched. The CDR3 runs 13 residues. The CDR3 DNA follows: TGTGCCAGCAGTTCCCGCCGGGACAGTGAAGCTTTCTTT. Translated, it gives CASSSRRDSEAFF.

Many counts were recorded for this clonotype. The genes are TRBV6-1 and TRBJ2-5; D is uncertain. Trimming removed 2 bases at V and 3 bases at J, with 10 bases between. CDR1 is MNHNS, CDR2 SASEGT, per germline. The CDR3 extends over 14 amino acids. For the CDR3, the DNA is TGTGCCAGCAGTGAAATGCCATCCGAAGAGACCCAGTACTTC. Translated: CASSEMPSEETQYF.

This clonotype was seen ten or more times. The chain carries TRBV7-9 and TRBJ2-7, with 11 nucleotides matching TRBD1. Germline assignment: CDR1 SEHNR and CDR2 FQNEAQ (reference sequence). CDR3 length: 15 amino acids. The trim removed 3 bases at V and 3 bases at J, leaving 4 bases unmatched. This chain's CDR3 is CASSFPGQGVYEQYF. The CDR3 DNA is TGTGCCAGCAGCTTCCCGGGACAGGGGGTCTACGAGCAGTACTTC.

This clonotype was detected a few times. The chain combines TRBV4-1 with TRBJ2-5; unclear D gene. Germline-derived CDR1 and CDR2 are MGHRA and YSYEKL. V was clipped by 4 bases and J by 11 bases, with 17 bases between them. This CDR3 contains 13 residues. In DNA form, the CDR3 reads TGCGCCAGCAGCCTCTTCCCTGGTGCGATACAGTACTTC. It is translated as CASSLFPGAIQYF.

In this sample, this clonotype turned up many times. CDR3 sequence (DNA): TGTGCCAGCTCGCCTGGGACTAGCGAGACCATTCAGTACTTC. It encodes CASSPGTSETIQYF. The gene calls are TRBV18 and TRBJ2-4; 10 bases line up with TRBD2. V shed 6 bases, J shed 9 bases, and the junction held 8 bases outside the gene matches. CDR3 length equals 14 residues. CDR1 and CDR2 from the germline V gene are KGHSH and LQKENI.

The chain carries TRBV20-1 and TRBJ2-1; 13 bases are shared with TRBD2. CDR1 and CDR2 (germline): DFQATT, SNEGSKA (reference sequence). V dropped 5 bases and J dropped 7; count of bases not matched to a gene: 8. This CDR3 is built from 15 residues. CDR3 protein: CSAGGLAGDLNEQFF. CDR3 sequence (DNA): TGCAGTGCTGGAGGACTAGCGGGAGACTTGAATGAGCAGTTCTTC.

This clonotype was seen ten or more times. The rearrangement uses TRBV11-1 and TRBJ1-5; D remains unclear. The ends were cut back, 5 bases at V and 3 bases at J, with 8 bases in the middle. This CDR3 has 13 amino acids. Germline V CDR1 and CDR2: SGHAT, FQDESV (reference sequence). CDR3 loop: CASSRTVNQPQHF. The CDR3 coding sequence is TGTGCCAGCAGCCGGACGGTCAATCAGCCCCAGCATTTT.

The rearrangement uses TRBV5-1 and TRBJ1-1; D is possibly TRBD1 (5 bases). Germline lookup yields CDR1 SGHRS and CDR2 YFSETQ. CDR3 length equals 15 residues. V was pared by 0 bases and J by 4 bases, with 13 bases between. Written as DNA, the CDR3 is TGCGCCAGCAGCTTGGTTTCGGGGGGGAGCACTGAAGCTTTCTTT. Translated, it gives CASSLVSGGSTEAFF. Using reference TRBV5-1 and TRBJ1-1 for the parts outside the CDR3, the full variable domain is KAGVTQTPRYLIKTRGQQVTLSCSPISGHRSVSWYQQTPGQGLQFLFEYFSETQRNKGNFPGRFSGRQFSNSRSEMNVSTLELGDSALYLCASSLVSGGSTEAFFGQGTRLTVV.

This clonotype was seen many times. Written as DNA, the CDR3 is TGTGCCAGCAGCGCTTCTAGGTTAGAGACCCAGTACTTC. This sequence encodes CASSASRLETQYF. V and J are TRBV7-2 and TRBJ2-5; D not certain. Germline CDR1 reads SGHTA; CDR2 reads FQGNSA. The CDR3 runs to 13 residues. Trimming shortened V by 5 bases and J by 4 bases, and 11 bases separated the two germline ends.

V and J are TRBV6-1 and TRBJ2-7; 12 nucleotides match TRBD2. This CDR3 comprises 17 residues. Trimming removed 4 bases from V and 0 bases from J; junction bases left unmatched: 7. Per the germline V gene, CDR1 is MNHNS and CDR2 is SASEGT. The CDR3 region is CASSGLAGASFSYEQYF. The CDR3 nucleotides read TGTGCCAGCAGTGGACTAGCGGGAGCTTCGTTCTCCTACGAGCAGTACTTC.

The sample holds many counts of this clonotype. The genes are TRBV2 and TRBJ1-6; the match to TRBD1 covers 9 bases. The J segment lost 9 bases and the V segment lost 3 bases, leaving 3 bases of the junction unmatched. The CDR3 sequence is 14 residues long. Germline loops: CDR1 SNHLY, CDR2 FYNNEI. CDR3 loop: CASSEGTGLSPLHF. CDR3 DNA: TGTGCCAGCAGTGAGGGGACAGGGCTTTCACCCCTCCACTTT.

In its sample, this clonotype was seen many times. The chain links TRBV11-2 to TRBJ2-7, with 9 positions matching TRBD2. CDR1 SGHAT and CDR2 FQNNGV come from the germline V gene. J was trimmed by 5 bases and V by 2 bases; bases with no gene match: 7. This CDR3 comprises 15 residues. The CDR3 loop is CASSLRIAGVNEQYF. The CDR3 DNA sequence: TGTGCCAGCAGCTTAAGGATAGCGGGAGTGAACGAGCAGTACTTC.

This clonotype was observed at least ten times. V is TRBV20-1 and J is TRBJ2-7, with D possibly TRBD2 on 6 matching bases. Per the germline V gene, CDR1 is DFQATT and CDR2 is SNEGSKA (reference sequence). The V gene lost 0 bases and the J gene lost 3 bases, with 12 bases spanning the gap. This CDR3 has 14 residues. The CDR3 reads CSARDASVLYEQYF. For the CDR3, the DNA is TGCAGTGCTAGAGATGCTAGCGTTCTCTACGAGCAGTACTTC.

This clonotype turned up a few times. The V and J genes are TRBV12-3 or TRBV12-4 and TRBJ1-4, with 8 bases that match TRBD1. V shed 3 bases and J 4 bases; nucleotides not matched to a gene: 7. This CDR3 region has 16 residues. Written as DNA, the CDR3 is TGTGCCAGCAGTTTGAGACAGGGGCGGGGTAATGAAAAACTGTTTTTT. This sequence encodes CASSLRQGRGNEKLFF.

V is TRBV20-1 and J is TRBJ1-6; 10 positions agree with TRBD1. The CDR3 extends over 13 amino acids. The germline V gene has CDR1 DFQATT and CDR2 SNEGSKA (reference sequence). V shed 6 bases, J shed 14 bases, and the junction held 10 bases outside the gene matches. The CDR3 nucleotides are TGCAGTGCGGCCGGGACAGGGGAGCGGACCCTCCACTTT. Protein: CSAAGTGERTLHF.

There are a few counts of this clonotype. CDR3 sequence reads: CASADRAGSIEAFF. CDR3 DNA: TGTGCCAGTGCCGACAGGGCCGGGAGTATCGAAGCTTTCTTT. The V call is TRBV19, the J call TRBJ1-1; 7 bases are shared with TRBD1. Germline V gene data show CDR1 as LNHDA and CDR2 as SQIVND (reference sequence). The CDR3 contains 14 residues. V gave up 8 bases and J gave up 8 bases; unmatched junction bases: 14.

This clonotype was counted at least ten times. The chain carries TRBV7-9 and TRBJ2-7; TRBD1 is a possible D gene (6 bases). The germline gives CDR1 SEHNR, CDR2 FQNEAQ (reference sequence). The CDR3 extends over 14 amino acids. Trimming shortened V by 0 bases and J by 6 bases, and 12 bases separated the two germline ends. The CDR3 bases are TGTGCCAGCAGCTTAGCCGGCCAGGGGACCGAGCAGTACTTC. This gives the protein CASSLAGQGTEQYF. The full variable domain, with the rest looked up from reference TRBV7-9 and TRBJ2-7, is DTGVSQNPRHKITKRGQNVTFRCDPISEHNRLYWYRQTLGQGPEFLTYFQNEAQLEKSRLLSDRFSAERPKGSFSTLEIQRTEQGDSAMYLCASSLAGQGTEQYFGPGTRLTVT.

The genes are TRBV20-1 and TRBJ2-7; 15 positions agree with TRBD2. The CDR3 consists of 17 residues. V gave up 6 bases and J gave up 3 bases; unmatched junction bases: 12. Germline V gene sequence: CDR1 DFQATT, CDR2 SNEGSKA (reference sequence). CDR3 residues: CSAQGGTSGGPGYEQYF. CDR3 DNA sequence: TGCAGTGCCCAAGGGGGGACTAGCGGGGGGCCCGGCTACGAGCAGTACTTC.

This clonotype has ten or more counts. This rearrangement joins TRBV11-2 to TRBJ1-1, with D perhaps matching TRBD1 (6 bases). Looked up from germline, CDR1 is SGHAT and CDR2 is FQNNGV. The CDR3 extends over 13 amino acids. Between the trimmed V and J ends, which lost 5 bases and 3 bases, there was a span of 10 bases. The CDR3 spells CASSPRGYTEAFF. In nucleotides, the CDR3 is TGTGCCAGCAGCCCCAGGGGTTACACTGAAGCTTTCTTT.

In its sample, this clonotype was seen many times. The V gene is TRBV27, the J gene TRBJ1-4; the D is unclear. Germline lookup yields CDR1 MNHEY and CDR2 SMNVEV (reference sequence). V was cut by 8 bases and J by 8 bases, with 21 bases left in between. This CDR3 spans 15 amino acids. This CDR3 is CASPEVVSPSEKLFF. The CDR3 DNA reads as TGTGCCAGCCCCGAAGTAGTCTCACCTAGCGAAAAACTGTTTTTT.

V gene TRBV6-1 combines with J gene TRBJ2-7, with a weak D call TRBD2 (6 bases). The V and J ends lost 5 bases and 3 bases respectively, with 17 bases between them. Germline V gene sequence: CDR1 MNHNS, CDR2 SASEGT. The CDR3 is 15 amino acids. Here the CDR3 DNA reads TGTGCCAGCAGTCTTTCGACCGGGAGTGGCTACGAGCAGTACTTC. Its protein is CASSLSTGSGYEQYF.

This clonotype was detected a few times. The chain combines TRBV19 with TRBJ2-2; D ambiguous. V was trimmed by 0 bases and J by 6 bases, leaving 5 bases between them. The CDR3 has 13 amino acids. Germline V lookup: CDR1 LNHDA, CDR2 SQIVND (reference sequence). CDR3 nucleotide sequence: TGTGCCAGTAGTATAGATCTTGCCGGGGAGCTGTTTTTT. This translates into CASSIDLAGELFF.

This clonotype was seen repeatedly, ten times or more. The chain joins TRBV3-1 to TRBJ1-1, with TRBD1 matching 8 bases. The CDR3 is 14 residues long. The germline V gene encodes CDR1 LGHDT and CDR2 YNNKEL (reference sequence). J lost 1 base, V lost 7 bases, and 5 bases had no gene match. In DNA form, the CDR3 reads TGTGCCAGCACCGGACAGGGACGGAACACTGAAGCTTTCTTT. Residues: CASTGQGRNTEAFF.

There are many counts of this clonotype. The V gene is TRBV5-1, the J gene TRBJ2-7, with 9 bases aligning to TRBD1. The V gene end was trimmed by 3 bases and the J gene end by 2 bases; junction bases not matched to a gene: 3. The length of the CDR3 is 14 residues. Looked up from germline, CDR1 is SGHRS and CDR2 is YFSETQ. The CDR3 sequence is CASSYGTGTYEQYF. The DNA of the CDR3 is TGCGCCAGCAGCTACGGGACAGGGACCTACGAGCAGTACTTC.

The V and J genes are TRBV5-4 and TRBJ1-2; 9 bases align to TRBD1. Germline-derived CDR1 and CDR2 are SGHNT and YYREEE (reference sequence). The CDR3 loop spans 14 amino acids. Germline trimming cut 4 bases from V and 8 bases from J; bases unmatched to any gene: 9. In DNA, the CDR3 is TGTGCCAGCAGCAGGACCGGGACAGGGTGGGGCTACACCTTC. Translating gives CASSRTGTGWGYTF.

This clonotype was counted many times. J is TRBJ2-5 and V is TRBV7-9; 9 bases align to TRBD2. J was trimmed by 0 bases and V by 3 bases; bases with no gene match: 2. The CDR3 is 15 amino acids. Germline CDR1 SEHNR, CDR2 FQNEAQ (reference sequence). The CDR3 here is CASSFGLAYQETQYF. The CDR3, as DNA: TGTGCCAGCAGCTTCGGACTAGCGTACCAAGAGACCCAGTACTTC.

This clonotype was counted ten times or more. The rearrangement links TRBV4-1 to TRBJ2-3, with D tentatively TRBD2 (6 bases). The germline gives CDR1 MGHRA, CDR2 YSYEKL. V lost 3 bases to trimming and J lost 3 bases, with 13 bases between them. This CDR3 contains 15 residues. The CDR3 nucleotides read TGCGCCAGCAGCCATCACGGGACTTATACAGATACGCAGTATTTT. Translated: CASSHHGTYTDTQYF.